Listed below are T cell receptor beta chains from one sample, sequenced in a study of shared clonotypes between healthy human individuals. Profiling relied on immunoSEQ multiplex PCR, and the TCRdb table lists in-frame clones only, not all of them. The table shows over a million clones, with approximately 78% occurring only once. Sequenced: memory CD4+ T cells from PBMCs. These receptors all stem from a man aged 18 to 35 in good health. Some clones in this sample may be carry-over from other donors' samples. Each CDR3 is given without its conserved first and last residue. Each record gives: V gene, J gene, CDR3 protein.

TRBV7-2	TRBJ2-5	ASSGTGAGLNQETQY
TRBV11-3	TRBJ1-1	ASSFYRGTEAF
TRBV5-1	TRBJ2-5	ASSPGPVSQETQY
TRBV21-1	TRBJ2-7	ASSIYRVWAEQY
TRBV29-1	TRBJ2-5	SARTAGAETQY
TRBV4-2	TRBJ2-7	ASSQDRGPTYEQY
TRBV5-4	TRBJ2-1	ASSLTSGYNEQF
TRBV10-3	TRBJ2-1	AISDGDGTFNEQF
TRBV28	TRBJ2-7	ANSPPGTDSYEQY
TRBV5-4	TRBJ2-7	ASSRPTGQNRYEQY
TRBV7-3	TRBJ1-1	ASSLEAETEAF
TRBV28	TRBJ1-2	ASRQGNYGYT
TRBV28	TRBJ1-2	ASSSGVEVYGYT
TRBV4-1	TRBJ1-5	ASSGTDDNQPQH
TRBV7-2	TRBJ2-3	ASSLARGFGTDTQY
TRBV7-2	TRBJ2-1	ASSLRPGQGFNEQF
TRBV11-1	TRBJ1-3	ASSHPMDGRNTIY
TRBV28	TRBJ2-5	ASSLWTSGTQETQY
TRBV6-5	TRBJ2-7	ASSSTQGGTSYEQY
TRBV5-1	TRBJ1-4	ASSLEVAGQGNEKLF
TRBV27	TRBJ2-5	ASSSGTGAAKTQY
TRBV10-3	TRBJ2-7	AISGTSANPNEQY
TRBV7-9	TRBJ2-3	ASSPSTGVTDTQY
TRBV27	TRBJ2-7	ASSQGATYEQY
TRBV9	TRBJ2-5	ASSVSPGLLRETQY
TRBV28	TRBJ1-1	ASSPLGREAF